This T cell receptor beta chain derives from a study of T cells in Graves' hyperthyroidism and ophthalmopathy. Authors of the study amplified TCR beta CDR3 regions from RNA transcripts. RT-PCR in the first round (using the HTBI primer set) targeted the TCR CDR3. TCRdb used MiXCR to reprocess the multiplex PCR reads, holding one entry per CDR3 protein. Among hundreds of thousands of distinct CDR3 sequences listed, over 15% were seen once. A few counts support this clonotype. The V gene's germline CDR1 is DFQATT and CDR2 SNEGSKA (reference sequence). This CDR3 is built from 14 residues. V shed 3 bases, J shed 2 bases, and the junction held 5 bases outside the gene matches.

Sequenced: blood. The chain carries TRBV20-1 and TRBJ2-7; 9 positions agree with TRBD2. The clonotype comes from a young woman with Graves' hyperthyroidism. Here the CDR3 reads CSASIGGGAYEQYF. The CDR3 DNA reads TGCAGTGCTAGTATAGGCGGGGGGGCCTACGAGCAGTACTTC.